This TCR beta chain was sequenced for a study of blood T cell repertoires in COVID-19 (TCRdb year 2020). Some background on the complete study: Samples covering the acute and convalescent phases of COVID-19 were provided by collaborators in the United States, Italy and Spain. The material from the prospective study consisted of cDNA or gDNA derived from T cells, B-cell-depleted T cells, or PBMCs. Subjects who had been exposed to COVID-19, were actively infected with it, or had recovered from it provided the deeply sampled blood TCRbeta repertoires that made up the dataset. A freely available public database, intended as a resource for researchers studying the immune response to SARS-CoV-2, is where the repertoires were released. The samples were drawn from two sources: the first 160 participants of the ongoing ImmuneRACE study, and fewer than 1,500 subjects contributed by 6 global collaborators. Nearly every sample came with metadata listing a de-identified subject ID, COVID-19 status, age in years and sex. Where available, HLA class I and class II types were taken from metadata supplied by the sample provider and were not determined by assay-based typing.

TCRbeta CDR3 regions were amplified from genomic DNA by means of the immunoSEQ Assay, a bias-controlled multiplex PCR. In the source study's methods: The number of nucleated cells in each sample was estimated from the amplification of reference gene primers within the assay. To quantify the absolute abundance of each unique TCRbeta CDR3 rearrangement, sequence reads were collapsed and filtered. For each sample, productive Simpson clonality was calculated as the square root of Simpson's diversity index over productive rearrangements. The immuneACCESS repertoire file appears here via TCRdb, limited to in-frame rearrangements. These files lack a portion of the clones; in checked studies, under half of the deficit traces to unresolved V genes, and the cause of the others is not known. For V, J and clone size, that table is used; D and trimming come from the DNA. The sample table shows 150,000 to 200,000 clones, and 70% to 90% are seen once. The top ten clones comprise 1.9% of the sample.

This clone has just a few counts. Its recognized antigen is unknown. Base-call qualities are not available, and no considerably larger clone is one nucleotide away. Samples from volunteer blood donors who had recovered from COVID-19 were contributed by a second Seattle source. The collaborating institutions used their own protocols to collect whole blood in K2EDTA tubes. Collaborator samples were shipped for TCRbeta analysis as frozen whole blood, isolated PBMCs, or DNA extracted from either sample type. What the study reported, not specific to this receptor: The amount of clinical and demographic metadata varied by source and participant and was provided uncurated.

V and J are truncated by 6 bases and 7 bases respectively, leaving an intervening sequence of 15 bases. From the cysteine through the phenylalanine, the CDR3 covers 13 amino acids. Only CDR3 DNA remains: 39 bases, in frame from the first base. Based on the germline V gene, the CDR1 and CDR2 sequences are MDHEN and SYDVKM. This chain joins TRBV28 to TRBJ1-2; the D gene identity is not certain. This clonotype was sampled from a man between 18 and 29 years old who had recovered from COVID-19. The sequenced sample consisted of peripheral blood. The CDR3 reads as follows: CASRAAPSGGYTF. The sequenced DNA: TGTGCCAGCAGAGCCGCCCCAAGCGGTGGCTACACCTTC.